This T cell receptor (beta chain) appears in the sequencing data of a study of blood T cells in healthy people across ages. Study-level results: Age advanced and TCR beta diversity per million T cells fell, roughly linearly.

This clonotype was observed a few times. Its antigen is as yet unknown. Together with a sample-barcoded 5' primer, a J-beta primer mix was included in a second PCR lasting about 6 to 11 cycles. TCRdb independently ran MiXCR on the 5' RACE reads; one entry per CDR3 protein. In the table there are roughly 500,000 distinct CDR3 sequences, 24% of which are singletons. Trimming took 1 base from V and 3 from J, leaving 10 bases between them. The germline gives CDR1 SGHVS, CDR2 FQNEAQ. The CDR3 has 14 residues. These data were also filed under a second study, of T cells of mothers and their children.

The chain recombines TRBV7-8 with TRBJ2-7; D tentatively reads TRBD1 or TRBD2 (6 bases each). This TCR was recovered from a boy aged 10-17 years in good health. Sequencing was carried out using blood. The CDR3 region has the DNA TGTGCCAGCAGCTTAGGCGGGACACTCTACGAGCAGTACTTC. Its translation is CASSLGGTLYEQYF.